The 11 T cell receptor beta chains below all came from one sample that was sequenced in a study of PD-L1 blockade in urothelial cancer. Libraries were prepared by immunoSEQ multiplex PCR; TCRdb keeps only in-frame clonotypes and omits some of them. The data show some 100,000 clones, roughly nine tenths seen once. The sequenced sample was PBMCs, obtained around atezolizumab (anti-PD-L1) treatment. Receptors were obtained from a woman at least 80 years old with urothelial cancer.

V and J are TRBV30 and TRBJ1-2; D not certain. Deletions cut 6 bases from V and 4 bases from J, with 9 bases between. Germline V CDR1 and CDR2: GTSNPN, SVGIG (reference sequence). The CDR3 has 11 amino acids. The CDR3 loop reads CACGSPYGYTF. As DNA, the CDR3 is TGTGCCTGCGGGAGTCCCTATGGCTACACCTTC.

This clone appeared a single time. V and J are TRBV27 and TRBJ2-1, with 7 bases matching TRBD2. V was pared by 3 bases and J by 4 bases, with 6 bases of the junction left unmatched. Germline V lookup: CDR1 MNHEY, CDR2 SMNVEV (reference sequence). The CDR3 extends over 15 amino acids. CDR3 bases: TGTGCCAGCAGTTTCGGGGCTAGCGGTTACAATGAGCAGTTCTTC. Translation gives CASSFGASGYNEQFF.

The chain is built from TRBV6-6 and TRBJ1-1; no reliable D call. V was cut by 6 bases and J by 6 bases, with 20 bases left in between. The CDR3 length is 15 residues. CDR1 and CDR2 from the germline V gene are MNHNY and SVGAGI (reference sequence). CDR3: CASSLTSQRPSEAFF. CDR3 bases: TGTGCCAGCAGCCTAACTAGCCAAAGACCCTCTGAAGCTTTCTTT.

The rearrangement joins TRBV7-3 to TRBJ2-1; 10 positions match TRBD2. J lost 11 bases, V lost 5 bases, and 15 bases had no gene match. Germline CDR1 SGHTA, CDR2 FQGTGA. The CDR3 extends over 16 amino acids. The CDR3 DNA reads TGTGCCAGCAGCAAACTAGCGGGAAAGGGGGATGAGCAGCAGTTCTTC. The encoded protein is CASSKLAGKGDEQQFF.

This chain connects TRBV6-6 to TRBJ1-3; 7 nucleotides match TRBD1. Germline CDR1 reads MNHNY; CDR2 reads SVGAGI (reference sequence). This CDR3 has 13 amino acids. V was pared by 6 bases and J by 4 bases, with 3 bases of the junction left unmatched. The DNA of the CDR3 is TGTGCCAGCAGCCCGACAGGGGGAAACACCATATATTTT. This codes for CASSPTGGNTIYF.

This rearrangement joins TRBV10-3 to TRBJ1-4; possibly TRBD1 for D (5 bases). CDR1 and CDR2 (germline): ENHRY, SYGVKD. The CDR3 consists of 15 residues. Trimming took 2 bases from V and 6 from J, leaving 13 bases between them. In nucleotides, the CDR3 is TGTGCCATCAGTGAGCGCCAGGGCCAAGATGAAAAACTGTTTTTT. It encodes CAISERQGQDEKLFF.

V usage is TRBV6-1 and J usage is TRBJ2-5; possibly TRBD1 for D (6 bases). This CDR3 region has 15 residues. The germline CDR1 and CDR2 sequences are MNHNS and SASEGT. Trimming left V 2 bases short and J 4 bases short, with 14 bases between. Here the CDR3 reads CASSESQGTGETQYF. The CDR3 coding sequence is TGTGCCAGCAGTGAAAGTCAGGGGACGGGAGAGACCCAGTACTTC.

In its sample, this clone was seen once. The chain links TRBV30 to TRBJ1-5; 12 nucleotides align to TRBD1. J was trimmed by 1 base and V by 4 bases; bases with no gene match: 5. Germline lookup yields CDR1 GTSNPN and CDR2 SVGIG (reference sequence). The CDR3 sequence is 16 residues long. CDR3 amino acids: CAWKGTGGRSNQPQHF. For the CDR3, the DNA is TGTGCCTGGAAGGGGACAGGGGGCAGGAGCAATCAGCCCCAGCATTTT. The full variable domain, with the rest looked up from reference TRBV30 and TRBJ1-5, is SQTIHQWPATLVQPVGSPLSLECTVEGTSNPNLYWYRQAAGRGLQLLFYSVGIGQISSEVPQNLSASRPQDRQFILSSKKLLLSDSGFYLCAWKGTGGRSNQPQHFGDGTRLSIL.

The CDR3 here is CASSRDGGERAFF. The CDR3 DNA reads TGTGCCAGCAGCCGGGATGGCGGGGAGAGGGCTTTCTTT. The rearrangement links TRBV7-9 to TRBJ1-1; no firm D call. The V gene lost 5 bases and the J gene lost 11 bases, with 18 bases spanning the gap. Germline CDR1 is SEHNR and CDR2 is FQNEAQ (reference sequence). The CDR3 covers 13 residues. Using reference TRBV7-9 and TRBJ1-1 for the parts outside the CDR3, the full variable domain is DTGVSQNPRHKITKRGQNVTFRCDPISEHNRLYWYRQTLGQGPEFLTYFQNEAQLEKSRLLSDRFSAERPKGSFSTLEIQRTEQGDSAMYLCASSRDGGERAFFGQGTRLTVV.

The V call is TRBV11-2, the J call TRBJ1-2; TRBD1 aligns across 10 bases. The length of the CDR3 is 15 residues. J lost 6 bases, V lost 1 base, and 5 bases had no gene match. Germline-derived CDR1 and CDR2 are SGHAT and FQNNGV. Written as DNA, the CDR3 is TGTGCCAGCAGCTTAGGGGGGACAGGGGAAAATGGCTACACCTTC. Its translation: CASSLGGTGENGYTF.

The chain uses TRBV7-3 and TRBJ2-3, with 7 bases identical to TRBD1. Germline V lookup: CDR1 SGHTA, CDR2 FQGTGA. This CDR3 is 15 amino acids long. V shed 5 bases, J shed 4 bases, and the junction held 9 bases outside the gene matches. The CDR3 sequence: CASSQGQVVSDTQYF. For the CDR3, the DNA is TGTGCCAGCAGCCAAGGACAGGTCGTTTCAGATACGCAGTATTTT.